This passage covers 11 T cell receptor beta chains from one sample sequenced in a study of CD8 T cells in ankylosing spondylitis. One entry per CDR3 protein results from TCRdb running MiXCR on the 5' RACE reads. The data show over 95,000 distinct CDR3 sequences, with about 7.7% seen just once and 9.9% held by the top ten. The sequenced sample consisted of blood, either unsorted or a sorted T cell fraction (not recorded which). Receptors originate from a male donor with ankylosing spondylitis or in good health (not recorded which).

The rearrangement uses TRBV28 and TRBJ2-5; weak D call: TRBD1 (6 bases). V was trimmed by 6 bases and J by 2 bases, leaving 10 bases between them. The CDR3 is 13 amino acids. Germline lookup yields CDR1 MDHEN and CDR2 SYDVKM. CDR3 nucleotides: TGTGCCAGCAGGCAGGGGAGACAAGAGACCCAGTACTTC. Amino acid sequence: CASRQGRQETQYF.

The V and J genes are TRBV7-9 and TRBJ2-7; D gene unclear. The germline V and J ends were trimmed by 2 bases and 2 bases, with 7 bases remaining between them. CDR1 and CDR2 from the germline V gene are SEHNR and FQNEAQ (reference sequence). The CDR3 consists of 13 residues. This chain's CDR3 is CASSLLVPYEQYF. The DNA of the CDR3 is TGTGCCAGCAGCTTACTCGTCCCCTACGAGCAGTACTTC.

This clonotype was detected ten times or more. The chain is built from TRBV25-1 and TRBJ1-1; unclear D gene. CDR1 and CDR2 (germline): MGHDK, SYGVNS. The CDR3 extends over 13 amino acids. V was clipped by 4 bases and J by 1 base, with 7 bases between them. In DNA form, the CDR3 reads TGTGCCAGCAGTGCCAAGAGGAACACTGAAGCTTTCTTT. Its translation is CASSAKRNTEAFF.

Ten or more counts support this clonotype. CDR3 in amino acids: CASSEGLAAQETQYF. CDR3 bases: TGTGCCAGCAGCGAGGGACTAGCGGCGCAAGAGACCCAGTACTTC. The chain has TRBV3-1 and TRBJ2-5, with TRBD2 matching 11 bases. Per germline, CDR1 LGHDT and CDR2 YNNKEL (reference sequence). This CDR3 region has 15 residues. V lost 5 bases and J lost 2; bases outside the gene matches: 4.

The chain combines TRBV7-9 with TRBJ2-3, with D uncertain. V was clipped by 5 bases and J by 1 base, with 7 bases between them. There are 13 residues in the CDR3. The V gene's germline CDR1 is SEHNR and CDR2 FQNEAQ (reference sequence). CDR3 DNA: TGTGCCAGCAGCGGGTGGGGCACAGATACGCAGTATTTT. This encodes CASSGWGTDTQYF.

This clonotype was counted many times. The chain links TRBV15 to TRBJ2-5; D unresolved. CDR1 is LNHNV and CDR2 is YYDKDF in the germline V gene (reference sequence). The CDR3 has 14 residues. V gave up 4 bases and J gave up 7 bases, with 16 bases separating them. CDR3 amino acids: CATSISEQWGTQYF. The CDR3 bases are TGTGCCACCAGCATAAGCGAGCAATGGGGGACCCAGTACTTC.

The table lists this clonotype with many counts. The chain employs TRBV29-1 and TRBJ2-1, with 9 positions matching TRBD2. This CDR3 has 14 residues. Germline V gene data show CDR1 as SQVTM and CDR2 as ANQGSEA. V was pared by 7 bases and J by 7 bases, with 11 bases of the junction left unmatched. The chain's CDR3 is CSAQGGSGGNEQFF. CDR3 in DNA: TGCAGCGCCCAGGGGGGTAGCGGGGGTAATGAGCAGTTCTTC.

The sample holds many counts of this clonotype. V usage is TRBV5-1 and J usage is TRBJ1-6; 7 nucleotides agree with TRBD1. The CDR3 contains 15 residues. Germline lookup yields CDR1 SGHRS and CDR2 YFSETQ. The trim removed 2 bases at V and 5 bases at J, leaving 4 bases unmatched. The CDR3, as DNA: TGCGCCAGCAGCTTTGGGGACAGAGATAATTCACCCCTCCACTTT. This gives the protein CASSFGDRDNSPLHF. Looking up the rest from reference TRBV5-1 and TRBJ1-6 gives the full variable domain: KAGVTQTPRYLIKTRGQQVTLSCSPISGHRSVSWYQQTPGQGLQFLFEYFSETQRNKGNFPGRFSGRQFSNSRSEMNVSTLELGDSALYLCASSFGDRDNSPLHFGNGTRLTVT.

This clonotype was seen at least ten times. J is TRBJ2-7 and V is TRBV20-1; 7 nucleotides match TRBD2. CDR1 and CDR2 (germline): DFQATT, SNEGSKA (reference sequence). V lost 1 base and J lost 5; bases outside the gene matches: 8. The CDR3 runs to 14 residues. The CDR3: CSARASGIYHEQYF. DNA of the CDR3: TGCAGTGCTAGAGCTAGCGGTATCTACCACGAGCAGTACTTC.

This clonotype was detected many times. CDR3 sequence: CASSPDLGPGELFF. In DNA form, the CDR3 reads TGCGCCAGCAGCCCCGACCTAGGGCCCGGGGAGCTGTTTTTT. V gene TRBV5-1 combines with J gene TRBJ2-2; D call uncertain. V lost 4 bases to trimming and J lost 6 bases, with 13 bases between them. CDR1 SGHRS and CDR2 YFSETQ come from the germline V gene. This CDR3 is built from 14 residues.

This clonotype was detected many times. This chain uses TRBV29-1 with TRBJ2-6; D uncertain. This CDR3 comprises 13 residues. Germline V gene data show CDR1 as SQVTM and CDR2 as ANQGSEA. The V and J ends lost 4 bases and 0 bases respectively, with 4 bases between them. The CDR3 DNA reads TGCAGCGTTGGAAGCTCTGGGGCCAACGTCCTGACTTTC. As protein: CSVGSSGANVLTF. The full variable domain, in which reference TRBV29-1 and TRBJ2-6 provide the parts outside the CDR3, is SAVISQKPSRDICQRGTSLTIQCQVDSQVTMMFWYRQQPGQSLTLIATANQGSEATYESGFVIDKFPISRPNLTFSTLTVSNMSPEDSSIYLCSVGSSGANVLTFGAGSRLTVL.